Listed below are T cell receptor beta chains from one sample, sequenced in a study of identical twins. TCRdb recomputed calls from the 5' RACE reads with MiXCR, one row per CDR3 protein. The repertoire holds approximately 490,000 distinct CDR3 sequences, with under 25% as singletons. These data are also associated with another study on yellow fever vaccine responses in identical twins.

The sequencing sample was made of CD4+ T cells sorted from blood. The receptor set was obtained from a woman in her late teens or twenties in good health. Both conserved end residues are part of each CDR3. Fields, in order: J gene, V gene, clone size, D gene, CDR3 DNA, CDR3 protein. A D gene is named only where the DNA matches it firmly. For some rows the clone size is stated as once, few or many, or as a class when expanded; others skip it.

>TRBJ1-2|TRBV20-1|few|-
TGCAGTGCTAGAGATTGGTTCCAACCGTATGGCTACACCTTC
CSARDWFQPYGYTF
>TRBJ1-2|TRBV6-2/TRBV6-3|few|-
TGTGCCAGCTTGTCATCGGACAGCCCGAACTATGGCTACACCTTC
CASLSSDSPNYGYTF
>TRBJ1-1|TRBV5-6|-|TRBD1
TGTGCCAGCAGCTTGACAGGGGGCTCGACTGAAGCTTTCTTT
CASSLTGGSTEAFF
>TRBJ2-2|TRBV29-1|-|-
TGCAGCGTTGGGACGGCTCTCCGGAACACCGGGGAGCTGTTTTTT
CSVGTALRNTGELFF
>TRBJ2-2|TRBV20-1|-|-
TGCAGTGCTAGGATCCCCCTCTACACAAAAACCGGGGAGCTGTTTTTT
CSARIPLYTKTGELFF
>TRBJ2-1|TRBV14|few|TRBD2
TGTGCCAGCAGCCAAGTACCACGGGAGACGGGGGGGCAGTTCTTC
CASSQVPRETGGQFF
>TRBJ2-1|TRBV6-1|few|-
TGTGCCAGCAGTGAAGAGAGAAGGGAGCAGTTCTTC
CASSEERREQFF
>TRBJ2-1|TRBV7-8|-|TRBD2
TGTGCCAGCAGCTTTGCGGGGGAATACAATGAGCAGTTCTTC
CASSFAGEYNEQFF
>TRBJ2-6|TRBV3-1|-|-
TGTGCCAGCAGCCGGACGACAGGAATCAACGGGGCCAACGTCCTGACTTTC
CASSRTTGINGANVLTF
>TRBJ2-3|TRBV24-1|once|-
TGTGCCACCAGTGAGTCTCCCGGGCCTCCTAGCACAGATACGCAATATTTT
CATSESPGPPSTDTQYF
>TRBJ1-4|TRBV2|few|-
TGTGCCAGCAGTGAAGCTCCCCCTGGGGACACTTCTTGGGCGAAACTGTTTTTT
CASSEAPPGDTSWAKLFF
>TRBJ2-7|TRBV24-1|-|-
TGTGCCACCAGTGATGACTACGAGCAGTACTTC
CATSDDYEQYF
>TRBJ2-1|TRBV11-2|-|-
TGTGCCAGCAGCTCTCTCTGGAGTGTCACCTACAATGAGCAGTTCTTC
CASSSLWSVTYNEQFF
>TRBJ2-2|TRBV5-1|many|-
TGCGCCAGCAGCTCCATGAGAACGAACACCGGGGAGCTGTTTTTT
CASSSMRTNTGELFF
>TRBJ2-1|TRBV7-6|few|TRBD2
TGTGCCAGCAGCTTAGGAATAGCGGGGGGCCACAATGAGCAGTTCTTC
CASSLGIAGGHNEQFF
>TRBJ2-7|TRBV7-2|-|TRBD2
TGTGCCAGCAGCTTAGGGGCTAGCGGGAAGGACGAGCAGTACTTC
CASSLGASGKDEQYF
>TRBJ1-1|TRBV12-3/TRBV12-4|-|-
TGTGCCAGCAGTCCGCAGGGGCTCGGTGCTTTCTTT
CASSPQGLGAFF
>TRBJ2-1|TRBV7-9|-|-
TGTGCCAGCAGCATAATCTCCAATGAGCAGTTCTTC
CASSIISNEQFF
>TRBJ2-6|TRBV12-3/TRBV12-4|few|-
TGTGCCAGCAGACCTGGGGCCAACGTCCTGACTTTC
CASRPGANVLTF
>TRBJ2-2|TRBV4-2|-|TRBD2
TGTGCCAGCAGCCAAGATCGGGGCGGGAGTACGAACACCGGGGAGCTGTTTTTT
CASSQDRGGSTNTGELFF
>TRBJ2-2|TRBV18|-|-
TGTGCCAGCTCACCACGCTTGGGAAGGTCCGGGGAGCTGTTTTTT
CASSPRLGRSGELFF
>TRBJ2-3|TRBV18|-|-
TGTGCCAGCTCCCCCCCCGATACGCAGTATTTT
CASSPPDTQYF
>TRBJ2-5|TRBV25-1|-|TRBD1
TGTGCCAGCAGTGATACAGGGGGCGCAGAGACCCAGTACTTC
CASSDTGGAETQYF
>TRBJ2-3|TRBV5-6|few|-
TGTGCCAGCAGCGTCGCCACTAGCACAGATACGCAGTATTTT
CASSVATSTDTQYF
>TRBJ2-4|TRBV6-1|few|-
TGTGCCAGCAGTCCTGGGGGGCTAGCCAAAAACATTCAGTACTTC
CASSPGGLAKNIQYF
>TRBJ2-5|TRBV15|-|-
TGTGCCACCAGCAGAGATCGTGCGAGGAACAAAGAGACCCAGTACTTC
CATSRDRARNKETQYF
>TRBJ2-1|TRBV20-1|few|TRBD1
TGCAGTGCTATCCTCGGACAGGGGGCAAATGAGCAGTTCTTC
CSAILGQGANEQFF
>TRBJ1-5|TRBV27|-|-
TGTGCCAGCAGTTTATCGGAGCATCAGCCCCAGCATTTT
CASSLSEHQPQHF
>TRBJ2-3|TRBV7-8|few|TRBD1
TGTGCCAGCAGCTCCGGGACAGGGAGGGGAGATACGCAGTATTTT
CASSSGTGRGDTQYF
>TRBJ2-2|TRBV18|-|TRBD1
TGTGCCAGCTCACCACAACCAGGGGGCGCGCCCGGGGAGCTGTTTTTT
CASSPQPGGAPGELFF
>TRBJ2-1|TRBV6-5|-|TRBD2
TGTGCCAGCAGTTCTAGACTAGCGGGAGAAAGGTACTACAATGAGCAGTTCTTC
CASSSRLAGERYYNEQFF
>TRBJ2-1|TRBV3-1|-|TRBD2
TGTGCCAGCAGAAGGGGGGAGCTAGCGGGGGCCCCTGAGCAGTTCTTC
CASRRGELAGAPEQFF